The rows below give T cell receptor beta chains drawn from one sample of a study of blood T cell repertoires in COVID-19. Here immunoSEQ multiplex PCR was the method, and the copy in TCRdb shows in-frame clones only, minus some. Among more than 150,000 clones listed, roughly 84% were seen once. Sequencing was carried out using peripheral blood. These TCRs come from a man younger than 30 with active or convalescent COVID-19. The conserved cysteine and the conserved F or W are not part of the CDR3 here. Each record gives: CDR3 protein, J gene, clone size, V gene. Some rows mark clone size as missing; the rest say once, few, many or name a class of expanded clone.

CDR3: ASSPRSGKGNTGELF
J: TRBJ2-2
size: many
V: TRBV2

CDR3: ASSLGVARSSYNEQF
J: TRBJ2-1
size: -
V: TRBV5-1

CDR3: ATSKVEGEGRSSYNEQF
J: TRBJ2-1
size: -
V: TRBV15

CDR3: ASSLTGVRAF
J: TRBJ1-1
size: -
V: TRBV3-1/TRBV3-2

CDR3: ASGTAGTDTQY
J: TRBJ2-3
size: -
V: TRBV4-2

CDR3: ASSLTREGTQY
J: TRBJ2-3
size: -
V: TRBV11-2

CDR3: ASNCPGTGYEIEQY
J: TRBJ2-7
size: -
V: TRBV6-4

CDR3: SLTEVSSYNEQF
J: TRBJ2-1
size: -
V: TRBV29-1

CDR3: ASSSRDRLTNEKLF
J: TRBJ1-4
size: -
V: TRBV18

CDR3: ASRTGGPNYGYT
J: TRBJ1-2
size: once
V: TRBV28

CDR3: ASSLPKGSYNEQF
J: TRBJ2-1
size: -
V: TRBV7-9

CDR3: ASSPLQGTSTDTQY
J: TRBJ2-3
size: -
V: TRBV18

CDR3: ASSQGFGYT
J: TRBJ1-2
size: -
V: TRBV6-5